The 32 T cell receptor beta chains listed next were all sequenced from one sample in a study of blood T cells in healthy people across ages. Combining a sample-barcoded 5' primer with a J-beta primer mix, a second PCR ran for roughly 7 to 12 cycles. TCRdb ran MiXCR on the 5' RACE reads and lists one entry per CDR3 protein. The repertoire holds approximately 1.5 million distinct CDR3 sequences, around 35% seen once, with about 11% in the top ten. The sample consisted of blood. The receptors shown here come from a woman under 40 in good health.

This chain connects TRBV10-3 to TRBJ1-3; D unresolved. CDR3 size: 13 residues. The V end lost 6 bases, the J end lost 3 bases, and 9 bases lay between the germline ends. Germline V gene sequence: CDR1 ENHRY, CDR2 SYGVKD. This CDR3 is CAISAYDGNTIYF. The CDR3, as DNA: TGTGCCATCAGCGCCTATGATGGAAACACCATATATTTT.

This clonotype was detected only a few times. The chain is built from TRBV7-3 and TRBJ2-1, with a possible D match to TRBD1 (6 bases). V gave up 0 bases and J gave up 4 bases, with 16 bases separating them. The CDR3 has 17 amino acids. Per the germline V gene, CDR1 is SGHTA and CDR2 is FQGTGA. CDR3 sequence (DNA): TGTGCCAGCAGCTTAACGGGGGCGAGGGGGAGTTACAATGAGCAGTTCTTC. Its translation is CASSLTGARGSYNEQFF.

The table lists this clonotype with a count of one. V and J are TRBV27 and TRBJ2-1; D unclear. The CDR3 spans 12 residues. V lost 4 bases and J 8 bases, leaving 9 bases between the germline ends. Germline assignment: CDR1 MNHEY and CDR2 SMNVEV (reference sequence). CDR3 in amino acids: CASSYTGDEQFF. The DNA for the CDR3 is TGTGCCAGCAGTTATACCGGCGATGAGCAGTTCTTC.

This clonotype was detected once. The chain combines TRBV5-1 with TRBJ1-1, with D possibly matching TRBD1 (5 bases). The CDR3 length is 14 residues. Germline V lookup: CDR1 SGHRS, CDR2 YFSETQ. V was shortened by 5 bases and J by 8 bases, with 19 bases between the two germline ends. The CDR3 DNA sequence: TGCGCCAGCAGTCCCGACAGCCTCAACCCCGAAGCTTTCTTT. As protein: CASSPDSLNPEAFF.

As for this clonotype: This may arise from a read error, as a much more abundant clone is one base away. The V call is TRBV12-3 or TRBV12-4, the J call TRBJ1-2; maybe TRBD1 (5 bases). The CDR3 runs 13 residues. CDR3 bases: TGTGCCGGCAGTTTATCAGGGAACTATGGCTACACCTTC. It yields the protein CAGSLSGNYGYTF.

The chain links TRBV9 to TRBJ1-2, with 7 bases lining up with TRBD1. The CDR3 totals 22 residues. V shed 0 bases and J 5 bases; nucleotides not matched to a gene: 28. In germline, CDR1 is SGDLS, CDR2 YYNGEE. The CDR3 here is CASSVEGPPPPQPGQRAYGYTF. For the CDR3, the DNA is TGTGCCAGCAGCGTAGAGGGTCCCCCCCCACCCCAACCGGGACAGAGGGCTTATGGCTACACCTTC.

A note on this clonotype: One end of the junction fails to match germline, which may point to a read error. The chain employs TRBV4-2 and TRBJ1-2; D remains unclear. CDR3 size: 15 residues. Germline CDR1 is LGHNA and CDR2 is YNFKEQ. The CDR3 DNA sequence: TGTGCCGGCAGCCAAGTGGCCGATCTTTACTATGGCTACACCTTC. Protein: CAGSQVADLYYGYTF.

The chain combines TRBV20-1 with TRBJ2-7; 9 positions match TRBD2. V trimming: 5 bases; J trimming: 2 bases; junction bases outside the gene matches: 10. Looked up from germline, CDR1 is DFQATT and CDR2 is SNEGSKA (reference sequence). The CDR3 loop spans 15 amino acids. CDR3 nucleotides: TGCAGTGCTCAGCTGCTGGCGGGGGGGACCTACGAGCAGTACTTC. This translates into CSAQLLAGGTYEQYF.

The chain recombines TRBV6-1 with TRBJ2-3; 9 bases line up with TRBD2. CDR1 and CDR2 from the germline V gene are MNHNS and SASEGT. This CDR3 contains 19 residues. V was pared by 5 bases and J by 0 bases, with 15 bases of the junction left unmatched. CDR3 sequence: CASSLITGTSCKSTDTQYF. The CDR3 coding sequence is TGTGCCAGCAGTCTGATTACGGGGACTAGCTGTAAAAGCACAGATACGCAGTATTTT.

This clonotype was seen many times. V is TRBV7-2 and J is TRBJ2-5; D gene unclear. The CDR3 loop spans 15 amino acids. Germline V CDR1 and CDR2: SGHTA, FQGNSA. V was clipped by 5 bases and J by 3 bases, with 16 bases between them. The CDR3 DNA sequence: TGTGCCAGCAGCATAAATATTGCGGCCGAAGAGACCCAGTACTTC. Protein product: CASSINIAAEETQYF. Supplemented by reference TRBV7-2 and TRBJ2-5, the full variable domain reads GAGVSQSPSNKVTEKGKDVELRCDPISGHTALYWYRQSLGQGLEFLIYFQGNSAPDKSGLPSDRFSAERTGGSVSTLTIQRTQQEDSAVYLCASSINIAAEETQYFGPGTRLLVL.

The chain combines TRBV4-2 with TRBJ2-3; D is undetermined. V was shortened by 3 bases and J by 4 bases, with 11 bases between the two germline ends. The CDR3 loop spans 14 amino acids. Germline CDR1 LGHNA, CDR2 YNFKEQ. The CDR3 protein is CASSQALLPDTQYF. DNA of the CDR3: TGTGCCAGCAGCCAGGCGTTACTTCCAGATACGCAGTATTTT.

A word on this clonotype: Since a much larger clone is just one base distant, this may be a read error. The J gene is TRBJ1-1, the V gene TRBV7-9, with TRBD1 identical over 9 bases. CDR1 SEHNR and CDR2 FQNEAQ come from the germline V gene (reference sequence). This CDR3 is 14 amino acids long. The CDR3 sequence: CASSPGTGNAEAFF. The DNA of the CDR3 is TGTGCCAGCAGCCCCGGGACAGGGAACGCTGAAGCTTTCTTT.

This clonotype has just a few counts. CDR3 region: CASSFEPDSEQYF. DNA for the CDR3: TGTGCCAGCAGCTTTGAACCCGATTCCGAGCAGTACTTC. V usage is TRBV5-4 and J usage is TRBJ2-5; no reliable D call. The tail of the sequence fits TRBJ2-7 better, so the J call may be wrong. In germline, CDR1 is SGHNT, CDR2 YYREEE (reference sequence). CDR3 size: 13 residues.

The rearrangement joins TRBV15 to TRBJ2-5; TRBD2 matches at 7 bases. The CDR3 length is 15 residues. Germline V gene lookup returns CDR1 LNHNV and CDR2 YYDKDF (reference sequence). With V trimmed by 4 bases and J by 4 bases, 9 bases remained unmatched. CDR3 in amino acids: CATSTPRTRRETQYF. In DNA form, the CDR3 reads TGTGCCACCAGCACCCCGAGGACTAGGAGAGAGACCCAGTACTTC.

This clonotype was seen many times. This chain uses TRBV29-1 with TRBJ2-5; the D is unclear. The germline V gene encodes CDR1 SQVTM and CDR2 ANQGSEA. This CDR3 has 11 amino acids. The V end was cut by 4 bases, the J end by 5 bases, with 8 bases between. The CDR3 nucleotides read TGCAGCGTTGGGACGGCGGAGACCCAGTACTTC. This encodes CSVGTAETQYF.

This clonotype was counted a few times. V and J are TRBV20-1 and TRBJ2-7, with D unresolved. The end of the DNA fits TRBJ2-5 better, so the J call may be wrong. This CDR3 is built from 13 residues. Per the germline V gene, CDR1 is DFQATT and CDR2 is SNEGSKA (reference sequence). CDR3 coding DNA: TGCAGTGCTAGAGGACGGCTTGGCGAGACCCAGTACTTC. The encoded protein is CSARGRLGETQYF.

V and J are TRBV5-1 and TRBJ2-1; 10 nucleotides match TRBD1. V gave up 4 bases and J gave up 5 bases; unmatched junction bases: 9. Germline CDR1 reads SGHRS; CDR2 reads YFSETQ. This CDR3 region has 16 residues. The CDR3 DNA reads TGCGCCAGCAGCCCCACAGGACAGGGGGAGAACAATGAGCAGTTCTTC. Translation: CASSPTGQGENNEQFF.

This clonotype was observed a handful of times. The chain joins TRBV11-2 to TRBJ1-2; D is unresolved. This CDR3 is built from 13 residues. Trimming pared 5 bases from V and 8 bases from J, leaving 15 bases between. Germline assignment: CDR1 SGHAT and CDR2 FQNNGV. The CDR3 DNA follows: TGTGCCAGCAGCCTAGGAACCTTGCGCGGCTACACCTTC. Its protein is CASSLGTLRGYTF.

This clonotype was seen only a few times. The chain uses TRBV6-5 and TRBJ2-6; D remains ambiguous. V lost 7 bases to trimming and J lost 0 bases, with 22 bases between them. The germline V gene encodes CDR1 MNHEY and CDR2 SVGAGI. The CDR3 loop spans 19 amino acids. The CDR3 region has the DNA TGTGCCAGCACCTTACTAACGCGCCATACCAGCTCTGGGGCCAACGTCCTGACTTTC. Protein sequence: CASTLLTRHTSSGANVLTF.

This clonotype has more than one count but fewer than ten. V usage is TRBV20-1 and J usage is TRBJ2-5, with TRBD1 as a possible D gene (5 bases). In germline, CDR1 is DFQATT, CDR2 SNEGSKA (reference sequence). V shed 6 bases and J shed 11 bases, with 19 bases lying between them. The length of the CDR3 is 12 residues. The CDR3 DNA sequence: TGCAGTGCCCTAGAAGCAGGGTCGGTGCAGTACTTC. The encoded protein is CSALEAGSVQYF.

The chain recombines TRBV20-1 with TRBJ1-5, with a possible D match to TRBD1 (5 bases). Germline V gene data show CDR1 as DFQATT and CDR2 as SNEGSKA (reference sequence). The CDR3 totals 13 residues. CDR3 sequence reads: CRYRYSSNQPQHF. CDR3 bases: TGCAGGTACAGGTATTCGAGCAATCAGCCCCAGCATTTT.

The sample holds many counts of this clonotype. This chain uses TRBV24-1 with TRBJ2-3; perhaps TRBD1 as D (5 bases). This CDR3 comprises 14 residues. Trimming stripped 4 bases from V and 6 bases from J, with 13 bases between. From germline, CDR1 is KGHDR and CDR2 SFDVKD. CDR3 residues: CATSELGAEDTQYF. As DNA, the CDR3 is TGTGCCACCAGTGAATTAGGGGCAGAGGATACGCAGTATTTT.

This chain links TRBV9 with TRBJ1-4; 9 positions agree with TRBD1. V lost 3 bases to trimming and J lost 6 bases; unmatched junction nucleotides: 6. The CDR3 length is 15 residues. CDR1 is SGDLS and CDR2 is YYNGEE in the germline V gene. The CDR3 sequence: CASSEGQGTDEKLFF. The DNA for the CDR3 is TGTGCCAGCAGCGAAGGACAGGGGACGGATGAAAAACTGTTTTTT.

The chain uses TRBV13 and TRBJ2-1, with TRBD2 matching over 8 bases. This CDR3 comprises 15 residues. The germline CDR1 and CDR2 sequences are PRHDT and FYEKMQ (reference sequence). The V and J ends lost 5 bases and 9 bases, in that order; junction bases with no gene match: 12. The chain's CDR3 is CASSLWTSNGGEQFF. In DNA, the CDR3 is TGTGCCAGCAGCCTTTGGACTAGCAACGGGGGTGAGCAGTTCTTC.

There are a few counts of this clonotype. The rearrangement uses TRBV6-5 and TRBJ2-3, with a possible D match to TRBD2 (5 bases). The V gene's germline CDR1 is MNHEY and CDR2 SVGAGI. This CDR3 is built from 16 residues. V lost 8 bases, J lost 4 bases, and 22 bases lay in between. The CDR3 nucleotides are TGTGCCAGCGCCCGGGGTGGCGGGCCACGGGCAGATACGCAGTATTTT. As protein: CASARGGGPRADTQYF.

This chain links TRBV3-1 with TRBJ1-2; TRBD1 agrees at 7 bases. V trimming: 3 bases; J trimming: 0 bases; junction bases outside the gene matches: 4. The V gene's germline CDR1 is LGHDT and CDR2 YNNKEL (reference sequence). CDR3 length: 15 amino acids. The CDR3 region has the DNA TGTGCCAGCAGCCACCTCGACAGGGCTAACTATGGCTACACCTTC. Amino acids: CASSHLDRANYGYTF.

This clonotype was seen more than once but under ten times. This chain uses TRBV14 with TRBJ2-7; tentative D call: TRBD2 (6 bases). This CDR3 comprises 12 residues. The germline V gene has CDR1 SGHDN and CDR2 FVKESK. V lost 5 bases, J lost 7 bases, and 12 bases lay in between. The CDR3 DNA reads TGTGCCAGCAGCGCGGGACGCGGGGAGCAGTACTTC. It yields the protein CASSAGRGEQYF.

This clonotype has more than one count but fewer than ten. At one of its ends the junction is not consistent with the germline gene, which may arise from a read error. The CDR3 DNA follows: TGTGCCAGCACTTTAGCGGGAGGATCCCAAGAGACCCAGTACTTC. It codes for CASTLAGGSQETQYF. The rearrangement links TRBV27 to TRBJ2-5; TRBD2 agrees at 10 bases. CDR3 size: 15 residues. The germline V gene has CDR1 MNHEY and CDR2 SMNVEV (reference sequence).

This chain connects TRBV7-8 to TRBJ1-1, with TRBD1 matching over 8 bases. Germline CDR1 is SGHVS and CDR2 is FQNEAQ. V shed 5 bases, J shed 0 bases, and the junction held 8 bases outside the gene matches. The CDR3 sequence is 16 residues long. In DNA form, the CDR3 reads TGTGCCAGCAGCCCCCGGACAGGGTTCATGAACACTGAAGCTTTCTTT. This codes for CASSPRTGFMNTEAFF.

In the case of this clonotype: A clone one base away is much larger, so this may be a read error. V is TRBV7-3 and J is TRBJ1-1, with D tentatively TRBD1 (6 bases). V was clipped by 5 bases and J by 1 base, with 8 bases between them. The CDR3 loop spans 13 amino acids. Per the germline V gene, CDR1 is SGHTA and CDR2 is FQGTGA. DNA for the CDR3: TGTGCCAGCAGCAAGACAGGGAACACTGAAGCTTTCTTT. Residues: CASSKTGNTEAFF.

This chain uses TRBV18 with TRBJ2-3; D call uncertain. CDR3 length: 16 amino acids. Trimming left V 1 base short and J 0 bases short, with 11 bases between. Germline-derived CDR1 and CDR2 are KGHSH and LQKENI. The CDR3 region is CASSPRRQASTDTQYF. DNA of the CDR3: TGTGCCAGCTCACCACGTCGGCAGGCGAGCACAGATACGCAGTATTTT.

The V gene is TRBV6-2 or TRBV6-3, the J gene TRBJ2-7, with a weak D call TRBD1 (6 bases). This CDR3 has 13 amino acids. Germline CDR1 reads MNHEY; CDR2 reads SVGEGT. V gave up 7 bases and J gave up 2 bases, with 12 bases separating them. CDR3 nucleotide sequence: TGTGCCAGCACTACAGGGACCCCCTACGAGCAGTACTTC. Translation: CASTTGTPYEQYF.